Presented here are 17 T cell receptor beta chains from one specimen sequenced in a study of cytomegalovirus exposure and HLA in healthy donors. A multiplex PCR was run with 60 Vbeta primers and 13 Jbeta primers. The assay was immunoSEQ multiplex PCR, and TCRdb's table has in-frame clones only and misses some. The sample records fewer than 200,000 clones, more than 80% being singletons. The sample taken for sequencing was PBMCs. These receptors were taken from a boy between 10 and 17 years old in good health and CMV-seronegative.

The chain links TRBV7-6 to TRBJ1-1; D gene ambiguous. Germline values: CDR1 SGHVS, CDR2 FNYEAQ. CDR3 size: 13 residues. V dropped 2 bases and J dropped 0 bases, with 4 bases sitting between them. This CDR3 is CASSLSVNTEAFF. In DNA, the CDR3 is TGTGCCAGCAGCTTATCAGTGAACACTGAAGCTTTCTTT.

The rearrangement links TRBV9 to TRBJ2-1, with TRBD2 matching 8 bases. Trimming cost V 0 bases and J 8 bases; bases outside gene matches: 16. The CDR3 is 18 residues long. Germline CDR1 and CDR2: SGDLS and YYNGEE. CDR3 residues: CASSVATGGGPLRHEQFF. For the CDR3, the DNA is TGTGCCAGCAGCGTAGCTACGGGCGGGGGGCCCCTACGGCATGAGCAGTTCTTC.

CDR3 amino acids: CASSSRVIPYNEQFF. In DNA form, the CDR3 reads TGTGCCAGCAGCTCCCGGGTGATACCCTACAATGAGCAGTTCTTC. V and J are TRBV7-3 and TRBJ2-1; D ambiguous. Between the trimmed V and J ends, which lost 4 bases and 2 bases, there was a span of 12 bases. Germline V gene sequence: CDR1 SGHTA, CDR2 FQGTGA. The CDR3 has 15 residues.

The rearrangement joins TRBV25-1 to TRBJ1-2; TRBD1 might be the D (5 bases). The V gene lost 1 base and the J gene lost 8 bases, with 14 bases spanning the gap. The germline CDR1 and CDR2 sequences are MGHDK and SYGVNS. The CDR3 consists of 14 residues. The CDR3: CASSEFGQHRGYTF. DNA for the CDR3: TGTGCCAGCAGTGAATTCGGACAACACAGAGGCTACACCTTC.

The J gene is TRBJ2-1, the V gene TRBV6-5, with D tentatively TRBD2 (6 bases). CDR3 size: 15 residues. Germline values: CDR1 MNHEY, CDR2 SVGAGI. The V and J ends lost 5 bases and 0 bases respectively, with 11 bases between them. Here the CDR3 reads CASSPRDFSYNEQFF. The CDR3 region has the DNA TGTGCCAGCAGTCCTAGGGACTTCTCCTACAATGAGCAGTTCTTC.

This clone was observed a single time. The chain has TRBV19 and TRBJ2-3; TRBD2 matches at 10 bases. The CDR3 length is 16 residues. J was trimmed by 7 bases and V by 3 bases; bases with no gene match: 10. Looked up from germline, CDR1 is LNHDA and CDR2 is SQIVND (reference sequence). CDR3 sequence: CASSIPPSSGSYTQYF. CDR3 sequence (DNA): TGTGCCAGTAGTATCCCCCCCTCTAGCGGGAGTTATACGCAGTATTTT.

The genes are TRBV30 and TRBJ1-2; no definite D call. Germline V gene lookup returns CDR1 GTSNPN and CDR2 SVGIG (reference sequence). V was pared by 2 bases and J by 6 bases, with 10 bases between. This CDR3 is built from 12 residues. The CDR3, as DNA: TGTGCCTGGAGTATTGCGGCGCATGGCTACACCTTC. It encodes CAWSIAAHGYTF.

The CDR3 nucleotides are TGTGCCAGCTCCTACCGTGGAGGGGATACGAACAATGAGCAGTTCTTC. Residues: CASSYRGGDTNNEQFF. The chain has TRBV18 and TRBJ2-1; weak D call: TRBD2 (6 bases). The germline V and J ends were trimmed by 6 bases and 5 bases, with 20 bases remaining between them. The CDR3 runs to 16 residues. Germline values: CDR1 KGHSH, CDR2 LQKENI.

V is TRBV10-3 and J is TRBJ2-7; 10 bases line up with TRBD2. Germline loops: CDR1 ENHRY, CDR2 SYGVKD. The ends lost 6 bases at V and 2 bases at J; junction bases unmatched: 10. The CDR3 loop spans 16 amino acids. This chain's CDR3 is CAIRSPLAGETYEQYF. In DNA, the CDR3 is TGTGCCATCAGGTCCCCGCTAGCGGGAGAAACCTACGAGCAGTACTTC.

This clone came up a few times. This chain joins TRBV5-1 and TRBJ2-1; D is possibly TRBD1 (6 bases). Germline lookup yields CDR1 SGHRS and CDR2 YFSETQ. The ends were cut back, 4 bases at V and 3 bases at J, with 17 bases in the middle. CDR3 length equals 16 residues. CDR3 protein: CASSPYQGSFYNEQFF. The CDR3 nucleotides read TGCGCCAGCAGCCCCTACCAGGGGAGTTTCTACAATGAGCAGTTCTTC. The entire variable domain, with the rest obtained from reference TRBV5-1 and TRBJ2-1, is as follows: KAGVTQTPRYLIKTRGQQVTLSCSPISGHRSVSWYQQTPGQGLQFLFEYFSETQRNKGNFPGRFSGRQFSNSRSEMNVSTLELGDSALYLCASSPYQGSFYNEQFFGPGTRLTVL.

The chain couples TRBV30 to TRBJ1-4; unclear D gene. Germline-derived CDR1 and CDR2 are GTSNPN and SVGIG (reference sequence). V lost 8 bases and J 7 bases, leaving 11 bases between the germline ends. The CDR3 contains 11 residues. CDR3 in DNA: TGTGCCAGTGGAGTCGGTGAAAAACTGTTTTTT. This gives the protein CASGVGEKLFF.

The rearrangement links TRBV7-9 to TRBJ1-6; D not certain. Germline lookup yields CDR1 SEHNR and CDR2 FQNEAQ (reference sequence). Trimming removed 2 bases from V and 7 bases from J, with 9 bases in between. This CDR3 comprises 14 residues. This chain's CDR3 is CASSLTTGNSPLHF. DNA of the CDR3: TGTGCCAGCAGCTTAACGACGGGGAATTCACCCCTCCACTTT.

The chain joins TRBV6-5 to TRBJ2-3; 8 bases are a match to TRBD1. The CDR3 spans 15 residues. Per the germline V gene, CDR1 is MNHEY and CDR2 is SVGAGI. The trim removed 6 bases at V and 0 bases at J, leaving 5 bases unmatched. The DNA for the CDR3 is TGTGCCAGCAGCCCCAGGGGGCGAAGCACAGATACGCAGTATTTT. Translated: CASSPRGRSTDTQYF.

The rearrangement uses TRBV6-1 and TRBJ1-6; D might be TRBD1 (6 bases). V was pared by 7 bases and J by 5 bases, with 15 bases between. The CDR3 has 15 amino acids. Germline V gene lookup returns CDR1 MNHNS and CDR2 SASEGT. The CDR3 sequence is CASTPLDRNNSPLHF. CDR3 coding DNA: TGTGCCAGCACCCCCCTGGACAGAAATAATTCACCCCTCCACTTT.

Only a few counts were recorded for this clone. V gene TRBV7-9 combines with J gene TRBJ1-2; D remains ambiguous. Germline-derived CDR1 and CDR2 are SEHNR and FQNEAQ (reference sequence). The CDR3 contains 12 residues. For the CDR3, the DNA is TGTGCGTCCCAAGACATAAACTATGGCTACACCTTC. It yields the protein CASQDINYGYTF.

This clone was seen a handful of times. J is TRBJ2-2 and V is TRBV4-1; D ambiguous. The CDR3 runs 12 residues. V was cut by 1 base and J by 7 bases, with 4 bases left in between. Germline V gene lookup returns CDR1 MGHRA and CDR2 YSYEKL. This CDR3 reads CASSQGYGELFF. CDR3 nucleotides: TGCGCCAGCAGCCAAGGTTACGGGGAGCTGTTTTTT.

The V call is TRBV19, the J call TRBJ1-1; the D gene is possibly TRBD1 (6 bases). Per germline, CDR1 LNHDA and CDR2 SQIVND (reference sequence). With 1 base removed from V and 0 bases from J, the gap between germline ends came to 18 bases. The CDR3 extends over 18 amino acids. CDR3 residues: CASSIGGQGRGMNTEAFF. CDR3 sequence (DNA): TGTGCCAGTAGTATAGGGGGCCAGGGAAGGGGGATGAACACTGAAGCTTTCTTT.